These T cell receptor beta chains were read from a single sample in a study of cytomegalovirus exposure and HLA in healthy donors. The table came from immunoSEQ multiplex PCR; TCRdb's copy has only in-frame clones and leaves some out. The sample lists 150,000 to 180,000 clones; about 82% were seen once. Sample: PBMCs. The receptors derive from a human donor in good health. CDR3s include the opening cysteine and the closing phenylalanine or tryptophan. Fields, in order: clone size, J gene, V gene, D gene, CDR3 DNA, CDR3 protein. The D gene is left open where the match is weak. Some rows have no size entry. The others give once, few or many, or a class for an expanded clone.

few,TRBJ1-4,TRBV13,.,TGTGCCAGCAGCCCAAGGCCGGGGGAAAAACTGTTTTTT,CASSPRPGEKLFF
.,TRBJ1-1,TRBV5-1,TRBD1,TGCGCCAGCAGCCCGGGACAGGGATCGACTGAAGCTTTCTTT,CASSPGQGSTEAFF
.,TRBJ1-5,TRBV28,.,TGTGCCAGCAGTTTATGGCAGGGGAATCAGCCCCAGCATTTT,CASSLWQGNQPQHF
.,TRBJ2-2,TRBV14,.,TGTGCCAGCAGCCAGGGGACACTTCGGGAGCTGTTTTTT,CASSQGTLRELFF
.,TRBJ1-3,TRBV7-2,.,TGTGCCAGCAGCCTTGCAGGGGTTCGCGCACCGGGAAACACCATATATTTT,CASSLAGVRAPGNTIYF
.,TRBJ2-5,TRBV7-6,TRBD2,TGTGCCAGCAGCTCGACTAGCGGGAGGAGAGAGACCCAGTACTTC,CASSSTSGRRETQYF
.,TRBJ1-6,TRBV7-3,TRBD1,TGTGCCAGCAGCGAGGGACAGGGGAATTCACCCCTCCACTTT,CASSEGQGNSPLHF
.,TRBJ1-1,TRBV4-1,.,TGCGCCACGACCGGGACACTAAGAAAGACTGAAGCTTTCTTT,CATTGTLRKTEAFF
few,TRBJ1-1,TRBV2,.,TGTGCCAGCAGTGGGTCGGGGGCTGAAGCTTTCTTT,CASSGSGAEAFF
.,TRBJ2-7,TRBV6-1,.,TGTGCCAGCAGTGGGCAGGGGATCACCTACGAGCAGTACTTC,CASSGQGITYEQYF
.,TRBJ1-6,TRBV6-5,TRBD1,TGTGCCAGCAGTTACTCGAAGACAGGGGGCAATTCACCCCTCCACTTT,CASSYSKTGGNSPLHF
.,TRBJ2-3,TRBV9,.,TGTGCCAGCAGCGTAGGAACAGGGCGGAATACGCAGTATTTT,CASSVGTGRNTQYF
once,TRBJ1-2,TRBV11-2,.,TGTGCCAGCAGCTTAGACTCAGGAAGCCCCCGAACTAACTATGGCTACACCTTC,CASSLDSGSPRTNYGYTF
.,TRBJ1-5,TRBV7-6,.,TGTGCCAGCAGCCCTAGTACAGGCGGACCCCAGCATTTT,CASSPSTGGPQHF
.,TRBJ2-6,TRBV9,.,TGTGCCAGCAGCGGGAGGAATCTAGGGGCCAACGTCCTGACTTTC,CASSGRNLGANVLTF
.,TRBJ1-3,TRBV27,.,TGTGCCAGCAGGGCAAGCTCTGGAAACACCATATATTTT,CASRASSGNTIYF
.,TRBJ2-7,TRBV28,.,TGTGCCAGCAGTCCGGGCGACAGCGTTTCCTACGAGCAGTACTTC,CASSPGDSVSYEQYF
.,TRBJ2-1,TRBV25-1,TRBD2,TGTGCCACCGCCGGGAGAGCCAGCGGGGCCCTCGGGGAGCAGTTCTTC,CATAGRASGALGEQFF
.,TRBJ2-7,TRBV6-5,TRBD1,TGTGCCAGCACCAAAAACAGGGGGTTCTACGAGCAGTACTTC,CASTKNRGFYEQYF
.,TRBJ2-7,TRBV2,TRBD1,TGTGCCAGCAGTGAAGCACAGGTGGGGACAGACGAGCAGTACTTC,CASSEAQVGTDEQYF
.,TRBJ2-1,TRBV6-5,TRBD1,TGTGCCAGCACTTACAGGAAACAGGGGCGTCTAAATGAGCAGTTCTTC,CASTYRKQGRLNEQFF
.,TRBJ1-2,TRBV29-1,.,TGCAGCGTTGAAGGGGGCCACTTTAACTATGGCTACACCTTC,CSVEGGHFNYGYTF
.,TRBJ1-2,TRBV15,.,TGTGCCACCAGCAGAGACGCAGGGTACTATGGCTACACCTTC,CATSRDAGYYGYTF
.,TRBJ1-2,TRBV28,TRBD1,TGTGCCAGCAGACGAACCCCCGGGACAGGGTCTAATTATGGCTACACCTTC,CASRRTPGTGSNYGYTF
.,TRBJ1-2,TRBV6-5,.,TGTGCCAGCAGTTATGAGGCCAGGGGTTATGGCTACACCTTC,CASSYEARGYGYTF